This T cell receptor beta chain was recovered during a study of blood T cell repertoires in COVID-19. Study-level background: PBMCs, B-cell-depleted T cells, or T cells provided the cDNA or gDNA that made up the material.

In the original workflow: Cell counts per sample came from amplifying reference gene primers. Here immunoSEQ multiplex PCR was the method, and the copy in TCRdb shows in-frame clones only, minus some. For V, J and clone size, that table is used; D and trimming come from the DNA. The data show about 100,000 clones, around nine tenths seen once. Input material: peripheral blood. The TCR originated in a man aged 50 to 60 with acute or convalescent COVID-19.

CDR3 sequence (DNA): TGTGCCAGCAGTTCACCTTACAGGGGAAATCAGCCCCAGCATTTT. Amino acid sequence: CASSSPYRGNQPQHF. This chain connects TRBV6-5 to TRBJ1-5; 7 bases line up with TRBD1. The V segment lost 4 bases and the J segment 4 bases; nucleotides outside the gene matches: 7. The CDR3 covers 15 residues. Germline V gene data show CDR1 as MNHEY and CDR2 as SVGAGI.